This T cell receptor (beta chain) was identified during a study of spatial heterogeneity in lung cancer. About the research overall: Strongly correlated with TCR transcript counts in tumor regions was a T cell module score, which was a transcriptional module score calculated from matched bulk RNA-seq.

Study-wide results and limits: Counts that tracked tumor mutation counts were those of expanded intratumoral alpha and beta TCRs.

This clonotype was recorded many times. Its antigen is currently unknown. MiXCR, run by TCRdb on the 5' RACE reads, gives a single entry per CDR3 protein. The repertoire holds over 15,000 distinct CDR3 sequences, with about 6.3% as singletons. The time point: sample taken at primary tumor resection. There were roughly 78 donors, all of them untreated patients with early-stage non-small cell lung cancer. Tumor, nontumor lung or frozen PBMC supplied whole RNA, sequenced without sorting. The CDR3 covers 14 residues. V was cut by 3 bases and J by 2 bases, with 8 bases left in between. Looked up from germline, CDR1 is LNHDA and CDR2 is SQIVND (reference sequence).

This TCR was recovered from a female donor with early-stage non-small cell lung cancer. The chain joins TRBV19 to TRBJ1-3; D ambiguous. The source material was lung tumor tissue, sampled at surgery. This chain's CDR3 is CASSIEIPGNTIYF. CDR3 DNA: TGTGCCAGTAGTATTGAAATCCCTGGAAACACCATATATTTT.